A selection of T cell receptor beta chains follows, all from one sample in a study of cytomegalovirus exposure and HLA in healthy donors. The assay was immunoSEQ multiplex PCR, and TCRdb's table has in-frame clones only and misses some. This repertoire shows fewer than 200,000 clones, about three quarters found once; its top ten account for 0.65% to 0.95%. Sequenced material: PBMCs. These receptors came from a female donor in good health and CMV-seronegative. Each CDR3 is given with its conserved first and last residue. Fields, in order: V gene, J gene, clone size, D gene, CDR3 DNA, CDR3 protein. A D gene is named only where the DNA matches it firmly. Only part of the rows carry a size: once, few, many, or a class if the clone is expanded.

>TRBV7-3|TRBJ2-2|few|-
TGTGCCAGCAGCCCCCGTTCGGGGGTCGGGGAGCTGTTTTTT
CASSPRSGVGELFF
>TRBV5-1|TRBJ2-1|-|-
TGCGCCAGCAGCGGACTCGGGAGCTCCTACAATGAGCAGTTCTTC
CASSGLGSSYNEQFF
>TRBV5-6|TRBJ2-7|-|TRBD2
TGTGCCAGCAGCCAAACCTGGACTAGCGGGAGGGGCCACGAGCAGTACTTC
CASSQTWTSGRGHEQYF
>TRBV11-2|TRBJ2-5|-|TRBD1
TGTGCCAGCAGCTTACCCCGGGACAGGGGAAAAGAGACCCAGTACTTC
CASSLPRDRGKETQYF
>TRBV19|TRBJ2-3|-|TRBD1
TGTGCCAGTAGCCAAACTTCGGGACAGACCTGGGCAGATACGCAGTATTTT
CASSQTSGQTWADTQYF
>TRBV4-1|TRBJ2-2|once|-
TGCGCCAGCAGCCAAGACAGGACAGGATTAATCCGGGAGACCGGGGAGCTGTTTTTT
CASSQDRTGLIRETGELFF
>TRBV5-1|TRBJ2-4|once|TRBD2
TGCGCCAGCAGCTTGGGGGGAACTAGCGGGAGGACCTACAGTCAGTACTTC
CASSLGGTSGRTYSQYF
>TRBV6-1|TRBJ1-3|-|TRBD1
TGTGCCAGCAGTGCACCCCCGGGACAGGGGCTTGGAAACACCATATATTTT
CASSAPPGQGLGNTIYF
>TRBV28|TRBJ1-2|once|TRBD1
TGTGCCAGCACCTACGGAGGGGGCGTTAACTATGGCTACACCTTC
CASTYGGGVNYGYTF
>TRBV9|TRBJ2-5|-|-
TGTGCCAGCAGCGTAGTCCCGGGACTGCAAGAGGCCCAGTACTTC
CASSVVPGLQEAQYF
>TRBV7-9|TRBJ1-5|-|-
TGTGCCAGCACCCTGGATAGCCAGCCCCAGCATTTT
CASTLDSQPQHF
>TRBV21-1|TRBJ2-7|-|-
TGTGCCAGCAGCAAGCCAGGGACAGGTCTGCCCTACGAGCAGTACTTC
CASSKPGTGLPYEQYF
>TRBV6-1|TRBJ2-7|-|-
TGTGCCAGCAGTGAAAGAGGGTCGTCGGCCAGCCCCTACGAGCAGTACTTC
CASSERGSSASPYEQYF
>TRBV7-2|TRBJ1-4|-|TRBD1
TGTGCCAGCAGCTTAGGGTCCGGGACAGGGCATGGGAAACTGTTTTTT
CASSLGSGTGHGKLFF
>TRBV6-5|TRBJ2-1|-|TRBD2
TGTGCCAGCAGTTCTAGCGGGAGGGGTAGCTATGAGCAGTTCTTC
CASSSSGRGSYEQFF
>TRBV19|TRBJ1-1|-|-
TGTGCCAGTAGTATGTTGGGGGGGAACACTGAAGCTTTCTTT
CASSMLGGNTEAFF
>TRBV5-6|TRBJ1-1|-|-
TGTGCCAGCAGCTTGGGCTTCAGGGTGGGCACTGAAGCTTTCTTT
CASSLGFRVGTEAFF
>TRBV25-1|TRBJ2-6|-|-
TGTGCCAGCAGTGAATCCGGGACTGGGGCCAACGGCCTGACTTTC
CASSESGTGANGLTF
>TRBV6-6|TRBJ1-2|once|-
TGTGCCAGCAGCATGGGCCATACGGCTCTGGATGGCTACACCTTC
CASSMGHTALDGYTF
>TRBV9|TRBJ2-1|few|TRBD2
TGTGCCAGCAGCGTAGCGGCCAGCGGGGGGTACAATGAGCAGTTCTTC
CASSVAASGGYNEQFF
>TRBV10-3|TRBJ1-2|-|-
TGTGCCATCAGTGGAGATCCCAGGGACTATGGCTACACCTTC
CAISGDPRDYGYTF
>TRBV9|TRBJ2-3|few|-
TGTGCCAGCAGCGGACAGGCAGGGGCCGGCACAGATACGCAGTATTTT
CASSGQAGAGTDTQYF
>TRBV11-2|TRBJ2-5|-|-
TGTGCCAGCAGCCCGATTCCCTTACAGGGGAGGAAGAAAGAGACCCAGTACTTC
CASSPIPLQGRKKETQYF
>TRBV19|TRBJ1-5|-|TRBD1
TGTGCCAGTAGTCCCAAGACAGGGGTTAGCAATCAGCCCCAGCATTTT
CASSPKTGVSNQPQHF
>TRBV6-5|TRBJ2-7|-|-
TGTGCCAGCAGGCCCACAGAGGCGGGTCACGAGCAGTACTTC
CASRPTEAGHEQYF
>TRBV6-5|TRBJ2-1|-|-
TGTGCCAGCAGCTCCGCCTACCACAATGAGCAGTTCTTC
CASSSAYHNEQFF
>TRBV4-3|TRBJ2-2|-|-
TGCGCCAGCAGCCACCCGGGGAACACCGGGGAGCTGTTTTTT
CASSHPGNTGELFF
>TRBV5-1|TRBJ2-1|-|-
TGCGCCAGCAGCTTGGAGGGGGGGGCCTACAATGAGCAGTTCTTC
CASSLEGGAYNEQFF
>TRBV6-5|TRBJ1-5|once|-
TGTGCCAGCAGTTACTCGAGGAATAGCAATCAGCCCCAGCATTTT
CASSYSRNSNQPQHF
>TRBV19|TRBJ1-1|-|TRBD1
TGTGCCAGTAGTATTGTTACACAGGGGAAAGCTGAAGCTTTCTTT
CASSIVTQGKAEAFF
>TRBV27|TRBJ1-3|once|TRBD1
TGTGCCAGCGAGGGGGCGAGTCTGTCTGGAAACACCATATATTTT
CASEGASLSGNTIYF
>TRBV9|TRBJ2-3|-|TRBD1
TGTGCCAGCAGCCCGAGGGACAGGGCCCGCACAGATACGCAGTATTTT
CASSPRDRARTDTQYF
>TRBV6-6|TRBJ1-2|-|-
TGTGCCAGCAGTTACGCGACAGGAGTAGGCTATGGCTACACCTTC
CASSYATGVGYGYTF
>TRBV7-3|TRBJ2-1|-|TRBD2
TGTGCCAGCAGCTCGGGACTACCAGGCAATGAGCAGTTCTTC
CASSSGLPGNEQFF
>TRBV4-3|TRBJ2-3|-|-
TGCGCCAGCAGCCAAGGGGTACAATCGGGGAGCACAGATACGCAGTATTTT
CASSQGVQSGSTDTQYF
>TRBV4-3|TRBJ2-7|-|-
TGCGCCAGCAGCCAAGATAAGCAGCTTGGGCACGAGCAGTACTTC
CASSQDKQLGHEQYF
>TRBV5-6|TRBJ1-1|-|-
TGTGCCAGCAGCTTGGCTCCGCGGGAGACCACTGAAGCTTTCTTT
CASSLAPRETTEAFF
>TRBV7-9|TRBJ1-2|-|-
TGTGCCAGCAGCCAGCAGGGACACCACTATGGCTACACCTTC
CASSQQGHHYGYTF
>TRBV29-1|TRBJ2-5|-|TRBD1
TGCAGCGTTCCCAGGGGGCTTGGGGAGACCCAGTACTTC
CSVPRGLGETQYF